This TCR beta chain was recovered during a study of cytomegalovirus exposure and HLA in healthy donors. General study points: In a later analysis, productive TCRs from donors in an Asian-associated ancestry cluster reportedly carried fewer N-insertions than the cohort mean. Later analysis indicated greater clonal expansion among HLA-associated TCR beta chains than among equally common other chains. Most TCR beta V segments were productive about 90% or about 30% of the time in an earlier analysis.

The PCR contained 60 Vbeta and 13 Jbeta primers. Original data processing: Approximately 11 million of 80 million to 85 million unique TCR beta chains were shared, per a later count. Only in-frame clones appear in the TCRdb table, and some are missing; sequencing was by immunoSEQ multiplex PCR. D and trimming were read from the DNA, whereas the V and J calls and clone size are those reported in that table. This sample has approximately 190,000 clones, with over 70% found just once. Note on this clone: Its antigen remains unidentified.

Input material: PBMCs. This sequence originates from a man over 45 in good health and CMV-seronegative.

The CDR3 here is CASSVGDRDIVTQYF. CDR3 coding DNA: TGTGCCAGCAGCGTAGGGGACAGGGATATCGTTACGCAGTATTTT. This chain links TRBV9 with TRBJ2-3; the match to TRBD1 covers 9 bases. This CDR3 contains 15 residues. CDR1 is SGDLS, CDR2 YYNGEE, per germline. Trimming removed 0 bases from V and 8 bases from J; junction bases left unmatched: 7.